This TCR beta chain was retrieved from a study of cytomegalovirus exposure and HLA in healthy donors. With 60 Vbeta and 13 Jbeta primers, the PCR was carried out. Data came from immunoSEQ multiplex PCR; TCRdb stores just in-frame clones and leaves some out. The sample records about 100,000 clones, 75% being singletons. Trimming took 7 bases from V and 9 from J; bases not matched to a gene: 8. Germline CDR1 and CDR2: MDHEN and SYDVKM. The CDR3 has 14 residues. Whole-study findings and limits: Published work reported that the classifier diagnosed cytomegalovirus status with high specificity and sensitivity. TCR beta V- and J-gene trimming, according to a later analysis, was linked to a missense DCLRE1C variant. Three chains linked to CMV were shown in vitro to be specific for CMV antigens. A reported reduction in N-insertions relative to the approximately 600-donor mean was seen in an Asian-associated ancestry cluster in a later analysis.

Comment on this clone: As yet, its antigen is unknown.

This TCR derives from a man aged 50-59 years in good health and CMV-seronegative. The source material was PBMCs. The V call is TRBV28, the J call TRBJ2-1, with 11 bases fitting TRBD2. CDR3 DNA sequence: TGTGCCAGCATCGAACTAGCGGGAGAAGTTGAGCAGTTCTTC. As protein: CASIELAGEVEQFF. The full variable domain, completed using reference TRBV28 and TRBJ2-1, is DVKVTQSSRYLVKRTGEKVFLECVQDMDHENMFWYRQDPGLGLRLIYFSYDVKMKEKGDIPEGYSVSREKKERFSLILESASTNQTSMYLCASIELAGEVEQFFGPGTRLTVL.